The T cell receptor beta chain under discussion was sequenced for a study of blood T cell repertoires in COVID-19. Study background: COVID-19 samples collected from the United States, Italy and Spain covered acute and convalescent phases.

Original methodology: Amplified reference gene primers provided the basis for estimating nucleated cell counts. The method was immunoSEQ multiplex PCR; TCRdb's version includes in-frame clones alone and lacks a portion of them. V and J calls and clone size are as listed in that table; D and trimming were resolved from the DNA. Among roughly 220,000 clones listed, 80% to 85% were seen once. Sequencing was carried out using peripheral blood. This TCR derives from a woman aged 25 to 45 who had recovered from COVID-19.

The CDR3 DNA sequence: TGTGCCAGTAGTCGGGGACAGTTGAACACTGAAGCTTTCTTT. Translated: CASSRGQLNTEAFF. V is TRBV19 and J is TRBJ1-1; 7 positions match TRBD1. Looked up from germline, CDR1 is LNHDA and CDR2 is SQIVND (reference sequence). V lost 5 bases, J lost 0 bases, and 3 bases stayed unmatched. This CDR3 has 14 residues.